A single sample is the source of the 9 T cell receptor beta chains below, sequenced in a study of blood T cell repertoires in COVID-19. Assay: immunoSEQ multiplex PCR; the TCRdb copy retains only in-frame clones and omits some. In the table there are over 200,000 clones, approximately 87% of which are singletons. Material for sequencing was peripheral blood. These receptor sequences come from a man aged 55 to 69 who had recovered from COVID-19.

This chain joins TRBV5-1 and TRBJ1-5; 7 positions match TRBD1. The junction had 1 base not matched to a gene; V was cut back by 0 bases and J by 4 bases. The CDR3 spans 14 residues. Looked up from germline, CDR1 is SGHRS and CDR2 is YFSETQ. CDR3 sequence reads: CASSLGTGNQPQHF. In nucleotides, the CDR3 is TGCGCCAGCAGCTTGGGGACAGGTAATCAGCCCCAGCATTTT.

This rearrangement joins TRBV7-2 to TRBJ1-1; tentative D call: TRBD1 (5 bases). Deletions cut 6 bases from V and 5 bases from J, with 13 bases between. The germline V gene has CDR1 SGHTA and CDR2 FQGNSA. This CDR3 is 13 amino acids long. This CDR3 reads CASSRPGKTEAFF. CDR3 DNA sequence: TGTGCCAGCAGTAGACCAGGGAAGACTGAAGCTTTCTTT.

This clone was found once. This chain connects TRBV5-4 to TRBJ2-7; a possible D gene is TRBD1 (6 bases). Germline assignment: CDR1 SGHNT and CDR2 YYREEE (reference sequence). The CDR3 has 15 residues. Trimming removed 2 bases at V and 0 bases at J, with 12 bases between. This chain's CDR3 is CASSLVQGSSYEQYF. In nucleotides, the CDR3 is TGTGCCAGCAGCTTAGTACAGGGAAGCTCCTACGAGCAGTACTTC.

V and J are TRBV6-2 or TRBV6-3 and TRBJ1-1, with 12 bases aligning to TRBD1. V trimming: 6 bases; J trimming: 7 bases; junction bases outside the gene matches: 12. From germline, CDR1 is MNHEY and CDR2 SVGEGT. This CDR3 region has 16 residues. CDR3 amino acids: CASSFPGQGAAGEAFF. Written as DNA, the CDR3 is TGTGCCAGCAGCTTCCCGGGACAGGGGGCGGCAGGTGAAGCTTTCTTT.

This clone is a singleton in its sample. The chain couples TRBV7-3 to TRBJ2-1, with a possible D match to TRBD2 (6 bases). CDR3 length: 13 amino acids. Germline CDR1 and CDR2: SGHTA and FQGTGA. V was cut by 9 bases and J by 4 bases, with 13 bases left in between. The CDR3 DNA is TGTGCCAGTGGGCGGGGCGATTACAATGAGCAGTTCTTC. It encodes CASGRGDYNEQFF.

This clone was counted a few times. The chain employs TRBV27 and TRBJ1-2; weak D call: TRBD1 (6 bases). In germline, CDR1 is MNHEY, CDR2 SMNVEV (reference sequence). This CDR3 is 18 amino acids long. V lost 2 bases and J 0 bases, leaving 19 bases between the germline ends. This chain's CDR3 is CASSLRYWSDSANYGYTF. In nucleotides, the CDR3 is TGTGCCAGCAGTTTAAGGTATTGGTCGGACAGCGCTAACTATGGCTACACCTTC.

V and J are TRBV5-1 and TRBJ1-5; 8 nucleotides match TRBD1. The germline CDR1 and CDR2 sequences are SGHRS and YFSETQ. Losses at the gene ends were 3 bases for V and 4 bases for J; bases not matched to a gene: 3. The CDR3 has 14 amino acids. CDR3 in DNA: TGCGCCAGCAGCTCGGGACAGGCTAATCAGCCCCAGCATTTT. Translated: CASSSGQANQPQHF.

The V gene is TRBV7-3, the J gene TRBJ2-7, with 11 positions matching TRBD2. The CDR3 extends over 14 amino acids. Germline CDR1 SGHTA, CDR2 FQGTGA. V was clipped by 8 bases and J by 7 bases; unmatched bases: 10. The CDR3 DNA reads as TGTGCCAGCGGCCCTACTAGCGGGGGAGGGGAGCAGTACTTC. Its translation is CASGPTSGGGEQYF.

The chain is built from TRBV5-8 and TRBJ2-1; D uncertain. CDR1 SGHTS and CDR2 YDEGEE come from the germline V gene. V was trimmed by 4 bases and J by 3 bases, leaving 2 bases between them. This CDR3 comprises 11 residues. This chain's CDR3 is CASSLYNEQFF. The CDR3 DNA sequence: TGTGCCAGCAGCCTCTACAATGAGCAGTTCTTC. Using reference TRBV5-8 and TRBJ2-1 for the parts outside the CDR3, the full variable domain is EAGVTQSPTHLIKTRGQQATLRCSPISGHTSVYWYQQALGLGLQFLLWYDEGEERNRGNFPPRFSGRQFPNYSSELNVNALELEDSALYLCASSLYNEQFFGPGTRLTVL.